Below, 10 T cell receptor beta chains from the same sample are listed, as sequenced in a study of T cell repertoires in cytomegalovirus infection. Antigens of these TCRs are unknown. TCRdb re-analysed the reads in MiXCR, keeping a single row per CDR3 protein. The sample shows about 920,000 distinct CDR3 sequences, roughly 30% of them seen only once. Source: cultured CD8+ T cells from PBMCs, taken from culture after CMV antigen stimulation. The receptors derive from a human donor in good health (CMV status not recorded). Some clones in this sample may be carry-over from other donors' samples.

CDR3 sequence reads: CATSKQSDSYNEQFF. CDR3 bases: TGTGCCACCAGTAAACAGTCCGACTCCTACAATGAGCAGTTCTTC. The chain couples TRBV24-1 to TRBJ2-1, with D unclear. Germline assignment: CDR1 KGHDR and CDR2 SFDVKD. The CDR3 spans 15 residues. With 6 bases removed from V and 0 bases from J, the gap between germline ends came to 11 bases.

The CDR3 sequence: CSARYLRGNEQFF. CDR3 nucleotide sequence: TGCAGTGCTAGATACCTGCGGGGCAATGAGCAGTTCTTC. The rearrangement joins TRBV20-1 to TRBJ2-1; tentatively, D is TRBD2 (6 bases). Trimming stripped 2 bases from V and 6 bases from J, with 11 bases between. Germline V CDR1 and CDR2: DFQATT, SNEGSKA (reference sequence). The CDR3 consists of 13 residues.

The chain joins TRBV7-9 to TRBJ1-4; 9 positions agree with TRBD1. V trimming: 5 bases; J trimming: 7 bases; junction bases outside the gene matches: 14. The CDR3 is 17 residues long. CDR1 and CDR2 from the germline V gene are SEHNR and FQNEAQ (reference sequence). The chain's CDR3 is CASSHNTQGALLEKLFF. Here the CDR3 DNA reads TGTGCCAGCAGCCATAATACACAGGGGGCGTTGCTTGAAAAACTGTTTTTT. Full variable domain (rest looked up from reference TRBV7-9 and TRBJ1-4): DTGVSQNPRHKITKRGQNVTFRCDPISEHNRLYWYRQTLGQGPEFLTYFQNEAQLEKSRLLSDRFSAERPKGSFSTLEIQRTEQGDSAMYLCASSHNTQGALLEKLFFGSGTQLSVL.

This clonotype was detected ten times or more. The chain links TRBV6-6 to TRBJ2-2; the D is unclear. V lost 2 bases, J lost 2 bases, and 9 bases lay in between. CDR3 length equals 15 residues. Looked up from germline, CDR1 is MNHNY and CDR2 is SVGAGI (reference sequence). The CDR3 coding sequence is TGTGCCAGCAGTTACGGTCCGCCTAACACCGGGGAGCTGTTTTTT. This encodes CASSYGPPNTGELFF.

The chain carries TRBV27 and TRBJ1-5; D possibly corresponds to TRBD1 (6 bases). This CDR3 contains 14 residues. Germline-derived CDR1 and CDR2 are MNHEY and SMNVEV (reference sequence). Trimming removed 4 bases at V and 7 bases at J, with 14 bases between. CDR3 sequence: CASSSQGLGQPQHF. The CDR3 nucleotides are TGTGCCAGCAGTTCACAGGGTTTGGGGCAGCCCCAGCATTTT.

The sample holds many counts of this clonotype. V gene TRBV2 combines with J gene TRBJ1-5; no clear D. V was cut by 5 bases and J by 2 bases, with 13 bases left in between. Germline CDR1 SNHLY, CDR2 FYNNEI. This CDR3 comprises 15 residues. Written as DNA, the CDR3 is TGTGCCAGCAGTAGAGGACGGGAGGGCAATCAGCCCCAGCATTTT. It specifies CASSRGREGNQPQHF.

This clonotype occurred many times. This chain uses TRBV12-3 or TRBV12-4 with TRBJ1-2; the D is unclear. The CDR3 sequence is 14 residues long. Trimming removed 8 bases at V and 4 bases at J, with 17 bases between. CDR3: CASSEDGLLYGYTF. DNA for the CDR3: TGTGCCAGCTCCGAGGACGGACTACTCTATGGCTACACCTTC.

J is TRBJ2-7 and V is TRBV28, with D tentatively TRBD1 (6 bases). The CDR3 has 16 residues. Germline CDR1 and CDR2: MDHEN and SYDVKM. Between the trimmed V and J ends, which lost 3 bases and 7 bases, there was a span of 22 bases. CDR3 protein: CASSFRKGHPWREQYF. The CDR3 DNA reads TGTGCCAGCAGTTTCAGGAAGGGACACCCCTGGAGGGAGCAGTACTTC.

The V and J genes are TRBV6-5 and TRBJ2-7; D unclear. The CDR3 is made up of 13 amino acids. The V gene's germline CDR1 is MNHEY and CDR2 SVGAGI. V lost 0 bases, J lost 7 bases, and 10 bases lay in between. CDR3 in amino acids: CASSYSAAREQYF. In DNA, the CDR3 is TGTGCCAGCAGTTACTCCGCCGCGCGGGAGCAGTACTTC.

The genes are TRBV27 and TRBJ2-2; either TRBD1 or TRBD2 may supply D (6 bases each). Germline loops: CDR1 MNHEY, CDR2 SMNVEV (reference sequence). V was clipped by 7 bases and J by 6 bases, with 12 bases between them. The CDR3 length is 13 residues. The CDR3 nucleotides read TGTGCCAGCACCTTCGGGGGCCCCGGGGAGCTGTTTTTT. Translation: CASTFGGPGELFF.